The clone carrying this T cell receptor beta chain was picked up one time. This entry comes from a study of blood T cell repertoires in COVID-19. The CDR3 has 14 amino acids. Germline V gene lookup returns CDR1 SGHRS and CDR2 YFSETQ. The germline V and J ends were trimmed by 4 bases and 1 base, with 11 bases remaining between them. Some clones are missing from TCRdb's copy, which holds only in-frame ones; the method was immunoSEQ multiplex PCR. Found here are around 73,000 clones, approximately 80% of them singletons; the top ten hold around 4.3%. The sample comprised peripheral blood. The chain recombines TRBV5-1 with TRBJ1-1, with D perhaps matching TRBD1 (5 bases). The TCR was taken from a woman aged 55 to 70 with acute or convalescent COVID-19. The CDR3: CASSHGGQNTEAFF. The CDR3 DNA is TGCGCCAGCAGCCACGGCGGACAGAACACTGAAGCTTTCTTT.